This T cell receptor beta chain was identified during a study of patients and donors after allogeneic stem cell transplantation. One entry per CDR3 protein results from TCRdb running MiXCR on the RT-PCR reads. Here the sample spans about 960,000 distinct CDR3 sequences, roughly 17% being singletons. V was trimmed by 0 bases and J by 5 bases, leaving 4 bases between them. The CDR3 is made up of 12 amino acids. Sequencing was performed on blood, either unsorted or a sorted T cell fraction (not recorded which). This rearrangement joins TRBV12-3 or TRBV12-4 to TRBJ2-5; no definite D call. This clonotype was sampled from a human donor who was either an allogeneic HSCT recipient or a stem cell or donor lymphocyte infusion donor (not recorded which). It is not recorded whose cells these are; they may come from a transplant donor. DNA of the CDR3: TGTGCCAGCAGTTTAGCACCCGAGACCCAGTACTTC. It yields the protein CASSLAPETQYF.